The 8 T cell receptor beta chains below were found in one sample sequenced in a study of Ad26.COV2.S vaccination and SARS-CoV-2 variants. Treatment noted: over 15 received Ad26.COV2.S at low or high dose, single or two shots; several received placebo; per-sample allocation not given. Specimen acquisition occurred on day 63 following the initial vaccine or placebo injection. The protocol was immunoSEQ multiplex PCR, while the TCRdb copy is restricted to in-frame clones and leaves out a portion. The sample shows 200,000 to 300,000 clones, 88% of them seen only once. Specimen: peripheral blood, collected in a trial of Ad26.COV2.S vaccine versus placebo. These receptors all stem from a person between 18 and 65 years old who received the Ad26.COV2.S COVID-19 vaccine or a placebo.

The chain uses TRBV7-6 and TRBJ2-7; D remains ambiguous. Trimming took off 5 bases at V and 5 bases at J, with 13 bases between the two ends. The length of the CDR3 is 13 residues. In germline, CDR1 is SGHVS, CDR2 FNYEAQ. The CDR3 reads CASSPLYPNEQYF. In DNA, the CDR3 is TGTGCCAGCAGCCCCCTCTATCCAAACGAGCAGTACTTC.

V is TRBV5-1 and J is TRBJ1-1; D ambiguous. Germline CDR1 SGHRS, CDR2 YFSETQ. V was trimmed by 4 bases and J by 1 base, leaving 11 bases between them. CDR3 length equals 14 residues. This chain's CDR3 is CASSPGPGNTEAFF. The CDR3, as DNA: TGCGCCAGCAGCCCGGGCCCGGGGAACACTGAAGCTTTCTTT.

The CDR3 region has the DNA TGTGCCAGCAGCATAGGGTCCGGGAACACTGAAGCTTTCTTT. As protein: CASSIGSGNTEAFF. V is TRBV6-5 and J is TRBJ1-1; D uncertain. Germline CDR1 is MNHEY and CDR2 is SVGAGI. The ends were cut back, 6 bases at V and 1 base at J, with 12 bases in the middle. CDR3 length: 14 residues.

This clone came up once. The chain has TRBV6-4 and TRBJ2-4; D is perhaps TRBD2 (6 bases). This CDR3 has 20 residues. Trimming removed 4 bases from V and 0 bases from J, with 25 bases in between. Germline V lookup: CDR1 MRHNA, CDR2 SNTAGT. CDR3 sequence: CASSVGLGRGSKVAKNIQYF. The CDR3, as DNA: TGTGCCAGCAGTGTGGGGTTAGGTCGGGGGTCGAAGGTAGCCAAAAACATTCAGTACTTC.

The chain joins TRBV7-9 to TRBJ2-6; maybe TRBD2 (6 bases). Germline V CDR1 and CDR2: SEHNR, FQNEAQ (reference sequence). The V and J ends lost 5 bases and 0 bases respectively, with 14 bases between them. The CDR3 is made up of 17 amino acids. Here the CDR3 reads CASSTWDFGSGANVLTF. The CDR3, as DNA: TGTGCCAGCAGCACGTGGGACTTCGGCTCTGGGGCCAACGTCCTGACTTTC.

The chain uses TRBV6-2 or TRBV6-3 and TRBJ1-1, with D unclear. The CDR3 is made up of 15 amino acids. Germline V lookup: CDR1 MNHEY, CDR2 SVGEGT. V dropped 1 base and J dropped 0 bases, with 9 bases sitting between them. The CDR3 loop reads CASSYFDGLNTEAFF. CDR3 bases: TGTGCCAGCAGTTACTTCGACGGCCTGAACACTGAAGCTTTCTTT.

The chain recombines TRBV27 with TRBJ2-3, with 8 bases lining up with TRBD2. Germline trimming cut 5 bases from V and 1 base from J; bases unmatched to any gene: 8. CDR1 and CDR2 (germline): MNHEY, SMNVEV (reference sequence). This CDR3 comprises 16 residues. The CDR3 DNA follows: TGTGCCAGCAGTCCGCGGGGGGCGGCCCGCACAGATACGCAGTATTTT. Amino acids: CASSPRGAARTDTQYF.

The chain is built from TRBV7-3 and TRBJ1-2; 9 bases line up with TRBD1. The CDR3 is 18 amino acids. The germline gives CDR1 SGHTA, CDR2 FQGTGA. Losses at the gene ends were 2 bases for V and 5 bases for J; bases not matched to a gene: 15. DNA of the CDR3: TGTGCCAGCAGCTTATTCCTTCGGGACTACAGGGGGCTGTATGGCTACACCTTC. Encoded protein: CASSLFLRDYRGLYGYTF.